This T cell receptor beta chain was captured by sequencing in a study of T cell responses to AZD1222 COVID-19 vaccine. Study findings and constraints: Clonal diversity was possibly underestimated, and the donors were mostly white British, with more females.

The V gene's germline CDR1 is MNHEY and CDR2 SVGAGI. The length of the CDR3 is 15 residues. V shed 4 bases, J shed 4 bases, and the junction held 7 bases outside the gene matches. Sequenced by immunoSEQ multiplex PCR; TCRdb stores in-frame clones only, minus some. In the table there are about 200,000 clones, approximately 94% of which are singletons. This clone was found once. Its specificity is unknown. The material sequenced was peripheral blood, taken 28 days after the second dose of the MenACWY control vaccine. The chain links TRBV6-5 to TRBJ1-2; TRBD1 matches 9 bases. This TCR was recovered from an adult who received the MenACWY meningococcal vaccine as a control. The CDR3 region has the DNA TGTGCCAGCAGTTCCCTACAGGGGGCTGGCTATGGCTACACCTTC. This gives the protein CASSSLQGAGYGYTF.